This T cell receptor (beta chain) came from a study of T cells in Graves' hyperthyroidism and ophthalmopathy. Worth noting for this clonotype: A read error may produce the germline difference seen at one junction end.

Fresh peripheral blood, approximately 10 ml, was the source of the PBMCs. The CDR3 runs to 14 residues. Per the germline V gene, CDR1 is DFQATT and CDR2 is SNEGSKA (reference sequence). Amplified TCR beta CDR3 regions derived from RNA transcripts. Researchers ran a first-round RT-PCR on the TCR CDR3 using the HTBI primer set. TCRdb analysed the multiplex PCR reads with MiXCR anew, one entry per CDR3 protein. The data contain hundreds of thousands of distinct CDR3 sequences, roughly a sixth of them seen just once; the ten biggest clones take up around 15%. The TCR originated in a woman aged 50 to 60 with Graves' hyperthyroidism that later progressed to Graves' ophthalmopathy. The V and J genes are TRBV20-1 and TRBJ1-5; maybe TRBD1 (5 bases). The specimen was blood. The CDR3 is CGARDGTGSQPQHF. The DNA for the CDR3 is TGCGGTGCTAGAGATGGCACAGGCAGTCAGCCCCAGCATTTT.